These 4 T cell receptor beta chains came from one sample sequenced in a study of cytomegalovirus exposure and HLA in healthy donors. PCR amplification relied on 60 Vbeta primers (plus 13 Jbeta primers). The method was immunoSEQ multiplex PCR; TCRdb's version includes in-frame clones alone and lacks a portion of them. The repertoire holds tens of thousands of clones, with approximately 90% as singletons. Sequences were obtained from PBMCs. The receptors derive from a woman between 18 and 29 years old in good health and CMV-seronegative.

This clone appeared once. The genes are TRBV5-5 and TRBJ2-1, with 9 bases that match TRBD1. V trimming: 7 bases; J trimming: 1 base; junction bases outside the gene matches: 3. Germline CDR1 is SGHKS and CDR2 is YYEKEE (reference sequence). This CDR3 region has 14 residues. The CDR3 DNA reads TGTGCCAGCCGGGACAGGGTATCCTACAATGAGCAGTTCTTC. This translates into CASRDRVSYNEQFF.

The chain couples TRBV7-9 to TRBJ2-1; 8 bases map to TRBD2. Germline values: CDR1 SEHNR, CDR2 FQNEAQ (reference sequence). There are 15 residues in the CDR3. J gave up 4 bases and V 1 base, and 3 bases lay outside the gene matches. CDR3 protein: CASSLGLASYNEQFF. Written as DNA, the CDR3 is TGTGCCAGCAGCTTAGGACTAGCGTCGTACAATGAGCAGTTCTTC. The full variable domain, rest sourced from reference TRBV7-9 and TRBJ2-1, is DTGVSQNPRHKITKRGQNVTFRCDPISEHNRLYWYRQTLGQGPEFLTYFQNEAQLEKSRLLSDRFSAERPKGSFSTLEIQRTEQGDSAMYLCASSLGLASYNEQFFGPGTRLTVL.

The V call is TRBV30, the J call TRBJ1-1, with 9 bases that match TRBD1. The CDR3 length is 13 residues. V dropped 1 base and J dropped 11; count of bases not matched to a gene: 8. CDR1 and CDR2 (germline): GTSNPN, SVGIG (reference sequence). The CDR3 coding sequence is TGTGCCTGGAGTGAACAGGGGGCCGCGAGGGCTTTCTTT. This translates into CAWSEQGAARAFF.

This chain links TRBV4-1 with TRBJ1-1; D uncertain. Trimming removed 2 bases at V and 5 bases at J, with 12 bases between. This CDR3 spans 14 amino acids. Per the germline V gene, CDR1 is MGHRA and CDR2 is YSYEKL. CDR3 sequence: CASSQYTSRTEAFF. CDR3 DNA: TGCGCCAGCAGCCAATATACTTCCAGGACTGAAGCTTTCTTT.